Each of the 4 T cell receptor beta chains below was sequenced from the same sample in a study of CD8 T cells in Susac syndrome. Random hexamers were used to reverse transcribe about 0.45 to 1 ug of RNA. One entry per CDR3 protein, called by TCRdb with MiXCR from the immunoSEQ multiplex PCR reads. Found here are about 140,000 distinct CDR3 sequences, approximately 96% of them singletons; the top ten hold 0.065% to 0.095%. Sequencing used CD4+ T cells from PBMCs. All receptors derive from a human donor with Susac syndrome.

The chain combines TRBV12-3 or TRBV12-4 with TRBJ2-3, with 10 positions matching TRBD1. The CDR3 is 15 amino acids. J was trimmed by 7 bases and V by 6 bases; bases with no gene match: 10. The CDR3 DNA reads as TGTGCCAGCAGGGGGACAGGGGTATTCGGAAATACGCAGTATTTT. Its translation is CASRGTGVFGNTQYF.

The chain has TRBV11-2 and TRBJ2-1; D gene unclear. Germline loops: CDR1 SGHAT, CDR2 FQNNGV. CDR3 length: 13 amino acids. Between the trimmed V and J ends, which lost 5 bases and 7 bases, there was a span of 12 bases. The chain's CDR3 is CASSARNLNEQFF. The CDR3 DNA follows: TGTGCCAGCAGCGCAAGGAATTTGAATGAGCAGTTCTTC.

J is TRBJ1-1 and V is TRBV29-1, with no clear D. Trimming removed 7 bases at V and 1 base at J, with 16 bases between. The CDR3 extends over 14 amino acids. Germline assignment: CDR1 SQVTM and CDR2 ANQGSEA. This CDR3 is CSGNPGTENTEAFF. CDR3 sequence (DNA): TGCAGCGGAAACCCGGGAACGGAGAACACTGAAGCTTTCTTT.

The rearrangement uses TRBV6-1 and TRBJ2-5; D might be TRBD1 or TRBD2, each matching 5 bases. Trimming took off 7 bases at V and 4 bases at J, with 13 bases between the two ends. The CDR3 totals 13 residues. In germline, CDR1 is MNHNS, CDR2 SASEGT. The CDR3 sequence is CASMGPTTETQYF. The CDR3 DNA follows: TGTGCCAGCATGGGACCTACAACAGAGACCCAGTACTTC.